Listed here is a single TCR beta chain. Its binding antigen is unknown. Base qualities are not provided; no much larger clone lies one nucleotide away. The data originate from a study of response to subunit inactivated influenza vaccine (dated by TCRdb to between 2017 and 2018). A note on the overall study: Deep quantitative T cell receptor repertoire profiling was used in the study to track responses to a trivalent subunit inactivated influenza vaccine. Points the paper makes about the study in general: The authors suggested that each seasonal influenza vaccination may recruit only a limited number of new T cells.

The cysteine opens and the phenylalanine closes a CDR3 of 14 amino acids. Only the CDR3 region is kept as DNA, spanning 42 bases read in frame from base 1. CDR1 and CDR2, looked up from the germline V gene, are SNHLY and FYNNEI. V is clipped by 1 base and J by 2 bases, and the sequence between their germline boundaries is 9 bases long. Libraries were prepared through RT-PCR. Sequencing was performed on an Illumina HiSeq 2500. The public reads were reanalyzed by TCRdb: fastp trimming at Q25, MiXCR alignment, in-frame beta chains only. For every CDR3 protein sequence, its rows merge into one entry that carries the most common genes and DNA. The sample table contains about 300,000 distinct CDR3 sequences; only one count was recorded for roughly 22% of them. The ten biggest clones cover around a tenth of the sample.

The sample in question was PBMCs from blood, obtained around 22 months after vaccination. The origin of this receptor is a man in his fifties or sixties who received an inactivated influenza vaccine. Donor details come from another sample of the same person, matched by shared clones. This receptor chain uses TRBV2 and TRBJ2-7; TRBD2 is possibly the D segment (5 matching bases). The encoded CDR3 is CASSEGGGTYEQYF. The bases read TGTGCCAGCAGTGAAGGAGGAGGTACCTACGAGCAGTACTTC.